This record looks at one T cell receptor (beta chain) sequence and its context. The sample is drawn from a study of blood T cell repertoires in COVID-19. Study details: Material from acute and convalescent COVID-19 was sourced from the United States, Italy and Spain.

Germline V gives CDR1 MGHDK, CDR2 SYGVNS. The ends were cut back, 3 bases at V and 2 bases at J, with 8 bases in the middle. This CDR3 has 15 amino acids. Authors' analysis steps: By means of reference gene primer amplification, nucleated cell counts were estimated. The method was immunoSEQ multiplex PCR; TCRdb's version includes in-frame clones alone and lacks a portion of them. V and J calls and clone size follow that table, whereas D and trimming were derived from the DNA. Among some 360,000 clones listed, more than 70% were seen once. The J gene is TRBJ2-6, the V gene TRBV25-1, with D unclear. The receptor comes from a woman between 55 and 75 years old with COVID-19, enrolled during active disease. The specimen sequenced was peripheral blood. The DNA for the CDR3 is TGTGCCAGCAGTGAGGTAGAGACTGGGGCCAACGTCCTGACTTTC. Its protein product is CASSEVETGANVLTF.